Listed below are T cell receptor beta chains from one sample, sequenced in a study of blood T cell repertoires in COVID-19. Sequencing used immunoSEQ multiplex PCR; TCRdb keeps in-frame clones, though not all of them. Counted here are around 200,000 clones, 70% to 85% occurring once; the ten biggest clones make up approximately 3%. The sequenced sample consisted of PBMCs or T cells enriched from blood (not recorded which). The receptors come from a woman aged 30 to 39 who had recovered from COVID-19. CDR3s include the opening cysteine and the closing phenylalanine or tryptophan.

CASSQAILAGGFQETQYF,TRBV3-1/TRBV3-2,TRBJ2-5
CASSSGQGFSSDGYTF,TRBV5-4,TRBJ1-2
CASSSGQLNTGELFF,TRBV5-5,TRBJ2-2
CASSKDTGGGQPQHF,TRBV2,TRBJ1-5
CASSIRGGLEEPQHF,TRBV19,TRBJ1-5
CASSRDRGDEQFF,TRBV18,TRBJ2-1
CASSQGQTYNEQFF,TRBV5-1,TRBJ2-1
CASSHYRLAGGTDTQYF,TRBV4-2,TRBJ2-3
CASSYFGTGKPNEQFF,TRBV7-6,TRBJ2-1
CASSYNSFGGYTF,TRBV6-5,TRBJ1-2
CASSYLTENTEAFF,TRBV6-5,TRBJ1-1
CASSWQGNTEAFF,TRBV6-2/TRBV6-3,TRBJ1-1
CASSEAGYIDTEAFF,TRBV28,TRBJ1-1
CASSYRQGAWGYTF,TRBV27,TRBJ1-2
CASSFEQGNQPQHF,TRBV7-2,TRBJ1-5
CASSLRRLTNEQFF,TRBV27,TRBJ2-1
CATSDTMPGGGEQFF,TRBV15,TRBJ2-1
CASSQDSGAYPQPQHF,TRBV28,TRBJ1-5
CASSERTGWMDTQYF,TRBV2,TRBJ2-3